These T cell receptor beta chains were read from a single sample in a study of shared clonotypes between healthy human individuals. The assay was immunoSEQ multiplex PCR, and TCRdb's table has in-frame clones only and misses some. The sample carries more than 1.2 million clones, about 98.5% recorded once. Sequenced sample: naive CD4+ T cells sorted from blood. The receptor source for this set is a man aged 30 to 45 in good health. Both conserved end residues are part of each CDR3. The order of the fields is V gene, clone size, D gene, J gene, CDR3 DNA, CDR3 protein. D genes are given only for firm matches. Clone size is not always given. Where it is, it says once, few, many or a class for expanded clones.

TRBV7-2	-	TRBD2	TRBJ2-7	TGTGCCAGCAGTTGGGGACTAACTTACGAGCAGTACTTC	CASSWGLTYEQYF
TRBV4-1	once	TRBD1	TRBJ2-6	TGCGCCAGCAGCTACAGTGGGGGGGACAGGGCAACCTCTGGGGCCAACGTCCTGACTTTC	CASSYSGGDRATSGANVLTF
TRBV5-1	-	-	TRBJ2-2	TGCGCCAGCAGTCCAGGGAACACCGGGGAGCTGTTTTTT	CASSPGNTGELFF
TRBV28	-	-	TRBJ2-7	TGTGCCAGCAGTTGGGCTTCTCGGGAGCAGTACTTC	CASSWASREQYF
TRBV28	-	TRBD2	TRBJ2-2	TGTGCCAGCAGCCTCGCCCTGGGACTAGCGGGAGTCGGGGAGCTGTTTTTT	CASSLALGLAGVGELFF
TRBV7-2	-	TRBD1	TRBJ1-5	TGTGCCAGCAGCTTAGTGAGGGGGCATGGCAATCAGCCCCAGCATTTT	CASSLVRGHGNQPQHF
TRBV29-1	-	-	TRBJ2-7	TGCAGCGCCGGGTTGGCGGACGAGCAGTACTTC	CSAGLADEQYF
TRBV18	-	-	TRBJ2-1	TGTGCCAGCTCACCTCGGACCGTCTACAATGAGCAGTTCTTC	CASSPRTVYNEQFF
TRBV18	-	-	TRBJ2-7	TGTGCCAGCTCACCGGACGGACCCTACGAGCAGTACTTC	CASSPDGPYEQYF
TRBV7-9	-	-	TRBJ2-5	TGTGCCAGCAGCAGACTACCCCAAGAGACCCAGTACTTC	CASSRLPQETQYF
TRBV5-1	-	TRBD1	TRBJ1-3	TGCGCCAGCAGTCAGACAGGGAAAATTGGAAACACCATATATTTT	CASSQTGKIGNTIYF
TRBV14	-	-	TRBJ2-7	TGTGCCAGCAGCCAAAGTGTGTGGGGCCGAGAGCAGTACTTC	CASSQSVWGREQYF
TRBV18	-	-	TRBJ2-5	TGTGCCAGCTCCCCCATCCCCCGGGGAGGCCAAGAGACCCAGTACTTC	CASSPIPRGGQETQYF
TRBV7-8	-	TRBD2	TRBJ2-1	TGTGCCAGCAGCCCGGGACTAGCGGAATACAATGAGCAGTTCTTC	CASSPGLAEYNEQFF
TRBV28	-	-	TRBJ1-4	TGTGCCAGCAGCACGACGCCGGGGAATGAAAAACTGTTTTTT	CASSTTPGNEKLFF
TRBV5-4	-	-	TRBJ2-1	TGTGCCAGCAGCACCGAAACACCTTACAATGAGCAGTTCTTC	CASSTETPYNEQFF
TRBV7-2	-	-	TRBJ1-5	TGTGCCAGCAGCTTAGTTTTGGGGATTGGCAATCAGCCCCAGCATTTT	CASSLVLGIGNQPQHF
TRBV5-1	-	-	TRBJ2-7	TGCGCCAGCAGCGCCCTAAGCTCCTACGAGCAGTACTTC	CASSALSSYEQYF
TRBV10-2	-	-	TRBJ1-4	TGCGCCAGCAGTGGGTTTGCAACTAATGAAAAACTGTTTTTT	CASSGFATNEKLFF
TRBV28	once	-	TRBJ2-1	TGCTCGACTAGTCTGGGTGTTGGGCAGTTCTTC	CSTSLGVGQFF
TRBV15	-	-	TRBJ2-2	TGTGCCACCAGCAGAGGGGGCAGGTCCACCGGGGAGCTGTTTTTT	CATSRGGRSTGELFF
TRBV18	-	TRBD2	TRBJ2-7	TGTGCCAGCTCACCCGCCGGGACTAGTCCCTACGAGCAGTACTTC	CASSPAGTSPYEQYF
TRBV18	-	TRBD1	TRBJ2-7	TGTGCCAGCTCCCCCATTAGGACAGGGGACGTCGCCTACGAGCAGTACTTC	CASSPIRTGDVAYEQYF
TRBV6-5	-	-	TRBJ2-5	TGTGCCAGCAGTTATCGGTCTCATGAGACCCAGTACTTC	CASSYRSHETQYF
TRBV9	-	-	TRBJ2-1	TGTGCCAGCAGCGACAGGACTTCAGTGAATGAGCAGTTCTTC	CASSDRTSVNEQFF
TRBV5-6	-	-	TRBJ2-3	TGTGCCAGCAGCCCAGGGACAACGAGGCAGTATTTT	CASSPGTTRQYF
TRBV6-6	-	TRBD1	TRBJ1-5	TGTGCCAGCAGTTACCGGTGGGGACAGGGGAATCAGCCCCAGCATTTT	CASSYRWGQGNQPQHF
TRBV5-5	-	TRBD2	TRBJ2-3	TGTGCCAGCAGCTTAGGGGGGACTAGGGGCACAGATACGCAGTATTTT	CASSLGGTRGTDTQYF
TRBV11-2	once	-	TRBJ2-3	TGTGCCAGCAGCTTCCGGGCCTCCACAGATACGCAGTATTTT	CASSFRASTDTQYF
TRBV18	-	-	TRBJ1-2	TGTGCCAGCGTCACCACAGTACAGGCTAATGGCTACACCTTC	CASVTTVQANGYTF
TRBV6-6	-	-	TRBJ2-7	TGTGCCAGCAGCCCCGGGGACGGAACACCCTACGAGCAGTACTTC	CASSPGDGTPYEQYF
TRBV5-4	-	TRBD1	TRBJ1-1	TGTGCCAGCAGCGTACCGGGACAGGGCCCTGGGAACACTGAAGCTTTCTTT	CASSVPGQGPGNTEAFF
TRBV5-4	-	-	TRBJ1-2	TGTGCCAGCAGCCCAATGACCGCCAACTATGGCTACACCTTC	CASSPMTANYGYTF
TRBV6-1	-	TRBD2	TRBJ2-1	TGTGCCAGCAGTGAAGCGTCCTGGGGTGCGGGAGTTATCTATGAGCAGTTCTTC	CASSEASWGAGVIYEQFF
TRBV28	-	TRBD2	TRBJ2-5	TGTGCCAGCAGGGGGGGCGGGCTAGCGGGAGAAGAGACCCAGTACTTC	CASRGGGLAGEETQYF
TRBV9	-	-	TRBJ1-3	TGTGCCAGCAGCCGGGGCCTTCCCACCTCTGGAAACACCATATATTTT	CASSRGLPTSGNTIYF
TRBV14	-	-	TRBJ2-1	TGTGCCAGCAGCCGGACTGGGTACAATGAGCAGTTCTTC	CASSRTGYNEQFF
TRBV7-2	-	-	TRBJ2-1	TGTGCCAGCAGCAGCAGACTAGAAATCGACTCCTACAATGAGCAGTTCTTC	CASSSRLEIDSYNEQFF
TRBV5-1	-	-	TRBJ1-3	TGCGCCAGCAGCGCGCGACCGGTCTCTGGAAACACCATATATTTT	CASSARPVSGNTIYF
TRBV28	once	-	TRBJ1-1	TGTGCCAGCAGAGAAGGACACCTTAACACTGAAGCTTTCTTT	CASREGHLNTEAFF
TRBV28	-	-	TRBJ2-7	TGTGCCAGCAGTTCCGGGCAGGGGCCCTACGAGCAGTACTTC	CASSSGQGPYEQYF
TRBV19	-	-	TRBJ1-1	TGTGCCAGTAGTATAATGATGACAGCGAACACTGAAGCTTTCTTT	CASSIMMTANTEAFF
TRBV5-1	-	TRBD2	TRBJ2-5	TGCGCCAGCAGACAGGACAAGACTAGCGGAGGGGGGTCTGGGGAGACCCAGTACTTC	CASRQDKTSGGGSGETQYF
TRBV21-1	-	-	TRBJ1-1	TGTGCCACCAAGACAGGGGCGACTGAAGCTTTCTTT	CATKTGATEAFF
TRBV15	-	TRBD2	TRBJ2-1	TGTGCCACCAGCAGAGGCCGCCCGGGGGTAGCGGGATTTGACAATGAGCAGTTCTTC	CATSRGRPGVAGFDNEQFF
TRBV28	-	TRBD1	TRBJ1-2	TGTGCCAGCAGCTGGGACAGCAAACCTAACTATGGCTACACCTTC	CASSWDSKPNYGYTF